The 17 T cell receptor beta chains below come from one sample, sequenced in a study of beta chain features in type 1 diabetes. Study-wide results and caveats: Significant though moderate, a shortening of TCRB CDR3s appeared in all four CD4+ subsets of Type 1 diabetes patients.

Sequenced material consisted of expressed TCRB transcripts (all of the isolated RNA was reverse transcribed). Here immunoSEQ multiplex PCR was the method, and the copy in TCRdb shows in-frame clones only, minus some. The sample holds around 360,000 clones, approximately 12% seen once. Their cognate antigens are unknown. The source material was naive CD4+ T cells from blood. These receptors came from a young woman with type 1 diabetes.

This clone was seen a few times. This rearrangement joins TRBV28 to TRBJ1-1; 9 positions agree with TRBD1. The CDR3 spans 14 residues. With 7 bases clipped from V and 5 bases from J, the junction kept 8 bases outside the gene matches. The V gene's germline CDR1 is MDHEN and CDR2 SYDVKM. CDR3 loop: CASTTQGARTEAFF. The CDR3, as DNA: TGTGCCAGCACAACACAGGGGGCGAGGACTGAAGCTTTCTTT. The entire variable domain, with the rest obtained from reference TRBV28 and TRBJ1-1, is as follows: DVKVTQSSRYLVKRTGEKVFLECVQDMDHENMFWYRQDPGLGLRLIYFSYDVKMKEKGDIPEGYSVSREKKERFSLILESASTNQTSMYLCASTTQGARTEAFFGQGTRLTVV.

The chain is built from TRBV23-1 and TRBJ1-3; no firm D call. TRBV23-1 is identified as an open reading frame with a role that is uncertain. The CDR3 contains 16 residues. V was pared by 0 bases and J by 2 bases, with 11 bases between. CDR3 nucleotide sequence: TGCGCCAGCAGTCAATCGGATCGCGGTACTGGAAACACCATATATTTT. Its protein product is CASSQSDRGTGNTIYF.

This clone was counted a few times. The chain links TRBV5-1 to TRBJ2-7, with D unresolved. This CDR3 is 14 amino acids long. Trimming shortened V by 1 base and J by 2 bases, and 10 bases separated the two germline ends. Germline-derived CDR1 and CDR2 are SGHRS and YFSETQ. CDR3 sequence (DNA): TGCGCCAGCAGCTTGAAGGCGGAACCCTACGAGCAGTACTTC. Translating it yields CASSLKAEPYEQYF.

This clone was seen only a few times. This chain links TRBV5-1 with TRBJ2-1; D gene ambiguous. Trimming pared 1 base from V and 8 bases from J, leaving 13 bases between. The CDR3 loop spans 14 amino acids. The germline CDR1 and CDR2 sequences are SGHRS and YFSETQ. CDR3 amino acids: CASSLTTSTHEQFF. The CDR3 DNA follows: TGCGCCAGCAGCTTGACTACCTCCACCCATGAGCAGTTCTTC.

This clone has more than one count but fewer than ten. The chain has TRBV9 and TRBJ2-1; D gene ambiguous. V lost 0 bases, J lost 0 bases, and 7 bases lay in between. The CDR3 is made up of 15 amino acids. Germline CDR1 is SGDLS and CDR2 is YYNGEE. The CDR3 DNA reads as TGTGCCAGCAGCGTAGCCCCGGGCTCCTACAATGAGCAGTTCTTC. This gives the protein CASSVAPGSYNEQFF.

This clone was seen more than once but under ten times. The genes are TRBV25-1 and TRBJ2-1; D unclear. Per the germline V gene, CDR1 is MGHDK and CDR2 is SYGVNS. Trimming stripped 1 base from V and 10 bases from J, with 8 bases between. The CDR3 covers 12 residues. CDR3 bases: TGTGCCAGCAGTGAATTTCTTCGGGAGCAGTTCTTC. Translation gives CASSEFLREQFF.

This rearrangement joins TRBV9 to TRBJ2-2; D call uncertain. The CDR3 totals 15 residues. Per germline, CDR1 SGDLS and CDR2 YYNGEE. V lost 0 bases to trimming and J lost 3 bases, with 9 bases between them. Here the CDR3 DNA reads TGTGCCAGCAGCGTAGCTTCGGGTTACACCGGGGAGCTGTTTTTT. Protein product: CASSVASGYTGELFF. Filled out from reference TRBV9 and TRBJ2-2, the complete variable domain reads DSGVTQTPKHLITATGQRVTLRCSPRSGDLSVYWYQQSLDQGLQFLIQYYNGEERAKGNILERFSAQQFPDLHSELNLSSLELGDSALYFCASSVASGYTGELFFGEGSRLTVL.

This chain uses TRBV13 with TRBJ1-1, with TRBD1 as a possible D gene (5 bases). V was clipped by 2 bases and J by 2 bases, with 6 bases between them. The CDR3 length is 13 residues. CDR1 and CDR2 from the germline V gene are PRHDT and FYEKMQ (reference sequence). CDR3 nucleotide sequence: TGTGCCAGCAGCTTACAGGGCAACACTGAAGCTTTCTTT. It is translated as CASSLQGNTEAFF.

A few counts support this clone. The chain links TRBV9 to TRBJ1-2; no definite D call. The length of the CDR3 is 13 residues. With 0 bases removed from V and 6 bases from J, the gap between germline ends came to 9 bases. Per germline, CDR1 SGDLS and CDR2 YYNGEE. The CDR3: CASSVGQKDGYTF. CDR3 coding DNA: TGTGCCAGCAGCGTAGGCCAGAAAGATGGCTACACCTTC.

V and J are TRBV11-3 and TRBJ2-3, with D perhaps TRBD2 (6 bases). The CDR3 runs 16 residues. Germline CDR1 and CDR2: SGHNT and YENEEA. The V and J ends lost 1 base and 5 bases respectively, with 16 bases between them. Here the CDR3 DNA reads TGTGCCAGCAGCTTAGGGGACTTGTCGGGTGGAGATACGCAGTATTTT. It yields the protein CASSLGDLSGGDTQYF. The complete variable domain, with remaining parts taken from reference TRBV11-3 and TRBJ2-3, reads EAGVVQSPRYKIIEKKQPVAFWCNPISGHNTLYWYLQNLGQGPELLIRYENEEAVDDSQLPKDRFSAERLKGVDSTLKIQPAELGDSAVYLCASSLGDLSGGDTQYFGPGTRLTVL.

This clone appeared a few times. The chain recombines TRBV4-3 with TRBJ1-5; tentative D call: TRBD1 (5 bases). The CDR3 totals 15 residues. CDR1 and CDR2 from the germline V gene are LGHNA and YSLEER. V lost 0 bases, J lost 3 bases, and 9 bases lay in between. CDR3 sequence (DNA): TGCGCCAGCAGCCAAGAGGGGGGAGTCAATCAGCCCCAGCATTTT. Translation: CASSQEGGVNQPQHF.

The chain is built from TRBV11-3 and TRBJ2-3, with TRBD2 matching over 10 bases. The CDR3 loop spans 18 amino acids. Germline V lookup: CDR1 SGHNT, CDR2 YENEEA. V lost 0 bases to trimming and J lost 1 base; unmatched junction nucleotides: 7. The CDR3 nucleotides are TGTGCCAGCAGCTTAGATCCCCCTGGACTAGCGGGCACAGATACGCAGTATTTT. The encoded protein is CASSLDPPGLAGTDTQYF.

This clone was observed a handful of times. CDR3 DNA: TGTGCTAGTGGTTTGGTACCGGGCACCGGGGAGCTGTTTTTT. It encodes CASGLVPGTGELFF. The chain is built from TRBV12-5 and TRBJ2-2, with no clear D. CDR1 is LGHNT and CDR2 is FRNRAP in the germline V gene. The CDR3 spans 14 residues. V was clipped by 0 bases and J by 4 bases, with 6 bases between them. The variable domain in full, completed from reference TRBV12-5 and TRBJ2-2, reads DARVTQTPRHKVTEMGQEVTMRCQPILGHNTVFWYRQTMMQGLELLAYFRNRAPLDDSGMPKDRFSAEMPDATLATLKIQPSEPRDSAVYFCASGLVPGTGELFFGEGSRLTVL.

This clone was picked up a small number of times. The chain has TRBV19 and TRBJ1-5; no clear D. This CDR3 has 12 residues. CDR1 and CDR2 from the germline V gene are LNHDA and SQIVND (reference sequence). The V and J ends lost 2 bases and 6 bases respectively, with 5 bases between them. The chain's CDR3 is CASSIPSQPQHF. Here the CDR3 DNA reads TGTGCCAGTAGTATACCCAGTCAGCCCCAGCATTTT. The whole variable domain, remainder taken from reference TRBV19 and TRBJ1-5, is DGGITQSPKYLFRKEGQNVTLSCEQNLNHDAMYWYRQDPGQGLRLIYYSQIVNDFQKGDIAEGYSVSREKKESFPLTVTSAQKNPTAFYLCASSIPSQPQHFGDGTRLSIL.

This chain joins TRBV18 and TRBJ1-1, with 7 positions matching TRBD1. J lost 1 base, V lost 6 bases, and 5 bases had no gene match. Per germline, CDR1 KGHSH and CDR2 LQKENI. The CDR3 loop spans 14 amino acids. Written as DNA, the CDR3 is TGTGCCAGCTCTACGGGGACAGAGAACACTGAAGCTTTCTTT. Encoded protein: CASSTGTENTEAFF.

The rearrangement uses TRBV11-2 and TRBJ1-4, with 7 bases fitting TRBD1. CDR3 size: 14 residues. Looked up from germline, CDR1 is SGHAT and CDR2 is FQNNGV. V was clipped by 3 bases and J by 5 bases; unmatched bases: 3. CDR3 DNA: TGTGCCAGCAGCTTCGCAGGGGGAAATGAAAAACTGTTTTTT. It encodes CASSFAGGNEKLFF.

There are a few counts of this clone. This chain uses TRBV15 with TRBJ2-1, with 10 positions matching TRBD2. The V segment lost 5 bases and the J segment 0 bases; nucleotides outside the gene matches: 13. CDR3 length: 19 amino acids. The germline CDR1 and CDR2 sequences are LNHNV and YYDKDF (reference sequence). Here the CDR3 DNA reads TGTGCCACCAGCTGGGGACAGTCTAGCGGGAGTCCCTCCTACAATGAGCAGTTCTTC. Translating gives CATSWGQSSGSPSYNEQFF.